The 32 T cell receptor beta chains below come from one sample, sequenced in a study of cytomegalovirus exposure and HLA in healthy donors. The protocol was immunoSEQ multiplex PCR, while the TCRdb copy is restricted to in-frame clones and leaves out a portion. This sample has about 73,000 clones; around 90% occur once, and the top ten carry 3% to 4%. Sequencing was carried out using PBMCs. The receptors shown here come from a woman aged 18-30 years in good health and CMV-seropositive.

A few counts support this clone. The genes are TRBV6-6 and TRBJ2-3, with D perhaps matching TRBD2 (7 bases). Germline V CDR1 and CDR2: MNHNY, SVGAGI (reference sequence). CDR3 size: 14 residues. V shed 5 bases and J shed 1 base, with 10 bases lying between them. In nucleotides, the CDR3 is TGTGCCAGCAGTCGGGGGGCGGGCACAGATACGCAGTATTTT. Amino acid sequence: CASSRGAGTDTQYF.

The CDR3 region has the DNA TGTGCCAGCAGCGTAGAAACCGGGGTTCTCTCCTACAATGAGCAGTTCTTC. Protein sequence: CASSVETGVLSYNEQFF. V usage is TRBV9 and J usage is TRBJ2-1; D possibly corresponds to TRBD2 (5 bases). Trimming took off 0 bases at V and 0 bases at J, with 13 bases between the two ends. Germline V CDR1 and CDR2: SGDLS, YYNGEE. The CDR3 covers 17 residues.

The chain uses TRBV7-9 and TRBJ2-1; D is possibly TRBD2 (5 bases). V lost 5 bases to trimming and J lost 6 bases, with 23 bases between them. CDR3 length: 17 residues. The germline CDR1 and CDR2 sequences are SEHNR and FQNEAQ (reference sequence). The CDR3 sequence is CASSTTPPGSVPNEQFF. CDR3 nucleotides: TGTGCCAGCAGCACCACTCCGCCGGGGTCGGTTCCCAATGAGCAGTTCTTC.

The chain carries TRBV7-2 and TRBJ2-2; unclear D gene. Per germline, CDR1 SGHTA and CDR2 FQGNSA. This CDR3 spans 13 amino acids. V lost 5 bases, J lost 1 base, and 5 bases lay in between. DNA for the CDR3: TGTGCCAGCAGCCCAAAGAACACCGGGGAGCTGTTTTTT. Translation gives CASSPKNTGELFF.

The chain carries TRBV9 and TRBJ2-1; possibly TRBD2 for D (6 bases). The CDR3 totals 18 residues. Trimming left V 4 bases short and J 5 bases short, with 25 bases between. Germline V gives CDR1 SGDLS, CDR2 YYNGEE. The CDR3 DNA sequence: TGTGCCAGCAGCTTCCCGGCAAGAATAGCGGAACAAAACAATGAGCAGTTCTTC. Amino acids: CASSFPARIAEQNNEQFF.

The CDR3 coding sequence is TGTGCCAGTAGTATCTCCGGACAGTACAATGAGCAGTTCTTC. Translation: CASSISGQYNEQFF. The gene calls are TRBV19 and TRBJ2-1, with D possibly TRBD1 on 6 matching bases. Germline CDR1 and CDR2: LNHDA and SQIVND (reference sequence). This CDR3 has 14 amino acids. The V gene lost 3 bases and the J gene lost 4 bases, with 10 bases spanning the gap.

The rearrangement links TRBV7-9 to TRBJ2-3, with D possibly matching TRBD2 (7 bases). The CDR3 extends over 15 amino acids. V lost 7 bases to trimming and J lost 2 bases, with 16 bases between them. Germline V gene data show CDR1 as SEHNR and CDR2 as FQNEAQ (reference sequence). Written as DNA, the CDR3 is TGTGCCAGCACCGCCGGCGGGGGCCCCACAGATACGCAGTATTTT. It is translated as CASTAGGGPTDTQYF.

The CDR3 loop is CASSPEVFAEAFF. The CDR3 region has the DNA TGCGCCAGCAGCCCCGAGGTTTTCGCTGAAGCTTTCTTT. The J gene is TRBJ1-1, the V gene TRBV4-3; no definite D call. V was clipped by 4 bases and J by 6 bases, with 12 bases between them. From germline, CDR1 is LGHNA and CDR2 YSLEER. The CDR3 runs to 13 residues.

The chain recombines TRBV5-4 with TRBJ2-2; maybe TRBD1 (6 bases). The V gene's germline CDR1 is SGHNT and CDR2 YYREEE (reference sequence). The CDR3 is 16 residues long. The germline V and J ends were trimmed by 3 bases and 3 bases, with 15 bases remaining between them. DNA for the CDR3: TGTGCCAGCAGCTCCGACAGGAAATGGGACACCGGGGAGCTGTTTTTT. Protein product: CASSSDRKWDTGELFF.

The CDR3 reads CASSLAPTGSYEQYF. The CDR3 bases are TGTGCCAGCAGCTTAGCCCCGACAGGTTCCTACGAGCAGTACTTC. The chain links TRBV7-9 to TRBJ2-7; TRBD1 is a possible D gene (6 bases). V lost 0 bases, J lost 1 base, and 10 bases lay in between. Germline assignment: CDR1 SEHNR and CDR2 FQNEAQ (reference sequence). CDR3 length: 15 residues. Filled out from reference TRBV7-9 and TRBJ2-7, the complete variable domain reads DTGVSQNPRHKITKRGQNVTFRCDPISEHNRLYWYRQTLGQGPEFLTYFQNEAQLEKSRLLSDRFSAERPKGSFSTLEIQRTEQGDSAMYLCASSLAPTGSYEQYFGPGTRLTVT.

This clone was detected once. J is TRBJ1-1 and V is TRBV27; TRBD1 agrees at 9 bases. V trimming: 0 bases; J trimming: 4 bases; junction bases outside the gene matches: 6. CDR1 is MNHEY, CDR2 SMNVEV, per germline (reference sequence). The CDR3 loop spans 16 amino acids. CDR3 sequence reads: CASSLSGTGMATEAFF. CDR3 DNA sequence: TGTGCCAGCAGTTTATCGGGGACAGGGATGGCCACTGAAGCTTTCTTT.

This clone was seen a handful of times. V usage is TRBV15 and J usage is TRBJ2-1, with 7 bases identical to TRBD1. V lost 0 bases, J lost 9 bases, and 8 bases stayed unmatched. Germline CDR1 and CDR2: LNHNV and YYDKDF (reference sequence). The CDR3 is 15 amino acids. The CDR3 DNA reads as TGTGCCACCAGCAGAGATAGTGAGGGGGCCAGTGAGCAGTTCTTC. Its protein product is CATSRDSEGASEQFF.

The chain carries TRBV30 and TRBJ2-5, with TRBD2 matching over 8 bases. The germline V gene has CDR1 GTSNPN and CDR2 SVGIG (reference sequence). Trimming cost V 3 bases and J 1 base; bases outside gene matches: 7. This CDR3 has 15 residues. CDR3 DNA sequence: TGTGCCTGGAGAATCGGGGGGGCCTTCCAAGAGACCCAGTACTTC. As protein: CAWRIGGAFQETQYF.

This rearrangement joins TRBV6-1 to TRBJ1-5; a weak D match, TRBD1 (6 bases). Germline CDR1 is MNHNS and CDR2 is SASEGT. The CDR3 is 15 residues long. With 9 bases removed from V and 4 bases from J, the gap between germline ends came to 19 bases. CDR3 region: CASYFFQGPNQPQHF. The CDR3 DNA follows: TGTGCCAGTTACTTTTTTCAGGGGCCTAATCAGCCCCAGCATTTT.

As for this clone: Other DNA sequences from this sample encode an identical CDR3 as well. This chain uses TRBV11-2 with TRBJ1-6; D is unresolved. Germline lookup yields CDR1 SGHAT and CDR2 FQNNGV. The ends were cut back, 0 bases at V and 7 bases at J, with 4 bases in the middle. The CDR3 runs to 13 residues. The CDR3 here is CASSLDRNSPLHF. In DNA, the CDR3 is TGTGCCAGCAGCTTAGACCGGAATTCACCCCTCCACTTT.

The chain employs TRBV4-2 and TRBJ2-1, with a tentative D call TRBD2 (5 bases). The CDR3 length is 16 residues. Trimming cost V 1 base and J 3 bases, with 13 bases left between them. In germline, CDR1 is LGHNA, CDR2 YNFKEQ. The CDR3 sequence is CASSQGRDYNYNEQFF. CDR3 nucleotides: TGTGCCAGCAGCCAAGGTCGAGACTATAACTACAATGAGCAGTTCTTC.

As concerns this clone: The junction shows a germline mismatch at one end, possibly a read error. The sample has other DNA sequences that encode this CDR3 too. V and J are TRBV5-6 and TRBJ1-1, with TRBD1 as a possible D gene (5 bases). This CDR3 comprises 14 residues. Per the germline V gene, CDR1 is SGHDT and CDR2 is YYEEEE. CDR3 in DNA: TGCGCCAGCAGCTTGGTTAGGGGGAACACTGAAGCTTTCTTT. It yields the protein CASSLVRGNTEAFF.

The V gene is TRBV29-1, the J gene TRBJ1-2; a weak D match, TRBD1 (5 bases). Germline V CDR1 and CDR2: SQVTM, ANQGSEA. The CDR3 runs 13 residues. V was cut by 6 bases and J by 6 bases, with 17 bases left in between. CDR3 sequence: CSVYPPGLDGYTF. As DNA, the CDR3 is TGCAGCGTCTACCCTCCGGGACTAGATGGCTACACCTTC.

The chain has TRBV28 and TRBJ1-3; D perhaps matches TRBD1 (6 bases). The CDR3 spans 15 residues. The V end lost 5 bases, the J end lost 7 bases, and 18 bases lay between the germline ends. The V gene's germline CDR1 is MDHEN and CDR2 SYDVKM. CDR3 loop: CASSGGGARGNTIYF. For the CDR3, the DNA is TGTGCCAGCAGTGGAGGCGGAGCCAGGGGTAACACCATATATTTT.

The chain employs TRBV29-1 and TRBJ1-1; a possible D gene is TRBD1 (6 bases). CDR3 size: 16 residues. V was shortened by 3 bases and J by 1 base, with 18 bases between the two germline ends. Germline assignment: CDR1 SQVTM and CDR2 ANQGSEA. In nucleotides, the CDR3 is TGCAGCGTTGAGGGGGCCGTTGGGCGAGGGAACACTGAAGCTTTCTTT. Translated: CSVEGAVGRGNTEAFF.

The V call is TRBV5-4, the J call TRBJ2-1, with 14 nucleotides matching TRBD2. CDR1 SGHNT and CDR2 YYREEE come from the germline V gene (reference sequence). The CDR3 extends over 15 amino acids. V lost 4 bases, J lost 9 bases, and 6 bases stayed unmatched. DNA of the CDR3: TGTGCCAGCAGCCAGGGACTAGCGGGAGATATTGAGCAGTTCTTC. Amino acids: CASSQGLAGDIEQFF.

The chain recombines TRBV19 with TRBJ2-1; no clear D gene. The V end was cut by 3 bases, the J end by 4 bases, with 7 bases between. CDR1 LNHDA and CDR2 SQIVND come from the germline V gene (reference sequence). The CDR3 has 13 residues. The CDR3 DNA follows: TGTGCCAGTAGTATTGGAGTATACAATGAGCAGTTCTTC. It translates to CASSIGVYNEQFF.

The V call is TRBV5-1, the J call TRBJ1-1, with 8 bases that match TRBD1. After removal of 9 bases from V and 7 bases from J, the junction contained 8 bases not matched to a gene. Per the germline V gene, CDR1 is SGHRS and CDR2 is YFSETQ. CDR3 size: 12 residues. The CDR3 sequence: CATRPTGGEAFF. The CDR3 DNA sequence: TGCGCCACACGGCCCACAGGGGGTGAAGCTTTCTTT.

This clone appeared once. V gene TRBV27 combines with J gene TRBJ1-1, with 11 nucleotides matching TRBD1. There are 15 residues in the CDR3. Germline CDR1 is MNHEY and CDR2 is SMNVEV (reference sequence). Germline trimming cut 6 bases from V and 4 bases from J; bases unmatched to any gene: 7. CDR3: CASSPLGTGGTEAFF. CDR3 in DNA: TGTGCCAGCAGCCCCTTGGGGACAGGGGGCACTGAAGCTTTCTTT.

The CDR3 nucleotides are TGTGCCAGCAGCTTTTCCAGCGGGCAAGGGCAGTTCTTC. This gives the protein CASSFSSGQGQFF. The chain links TRBV11-2 to TRBJ2-1; TRBD2 might be the D (6 bases). There are 13 residues in the CDR3. CDR1 is SGHAT and CDR2 is FQNNGV in the germline V gene. V was trimmed by 3 bases and J by 12 bases, leaving 15 bases between them.

The V and J genes are TRBV7-2 and TRBJ2-1, with 10 bases identical to TRBD2. V shed 4 bases, J shed 4 bases, and the junction held 4 bases outside the gene matches. In germline, CDR1 is SGHTA, CDR2 FQGNSA. The CDR3 is made up of 15 amino acids. The CDR3 loop is CASSYGAGGYNEQFF. CDR3 in DNA: TGTGCCAGCAGCTACGGAGCGGGGGGGTACAATGAGCAGTTCTTC.

The chain links TRBV2 to TRBJ2-7; D perhaps matches TRBD2 (6 bases). CDR1 and CDR2 from the germline V gene are SNHLY and FYNNEI. Trimming took 7 bases from V and 4 from J, leaving 14 bases between them. This CDR3 is built from 13 residues. The CDR3 DNA is TGTGCCAGCATCCCGGGACTCCCTTACGAGCAGTACTTC. Translation gives CASIPGLPYEQYF.

This clone has a single count. This chain uses TRBV2 with TRBJ1-1; 7 bases are a match to TRBD1. The CDR3 totals 14 residues. Losses at the gene ends were 3 bases for V and 0 bases for J; bases not matched to a gene: 1. Germline assignment: CDR1 SNHLY and CDR2 FYNNEI. CDR3 DNA sequence: TGTGCCAGCAGTGAGACAGGGATGAACACTGAAGCTTTCTTT. It is translated as CASSETGMNTEAFF.

This rearrangement joins TRBV18 to TRBJ1-5; D might be TRBD1 (6 bases). Between the trimmed V and J ends, which lost 2 bases and 4 bases, there was a span of 12 bases. Germline lookup yields CDR1 KGHSH and CDR2 LQKENI. The CDR3 extends over 15 amino acids. The CDR3 DNA follows: TGTGCCAGCTCACCATCCGACAGGATTAATCAGCCCCAGCATTTT. Its protein product is CASSPSDRINQPQHF.

The chain carries TRBV11-2 and TRBJ2-1; D is uncertain. Trimming left V 6 bases short and J 3 bases short, with 9 bases between. This CDR3 region has 13 residues. The germline V gene encodes CDR1 SGHAT and CDR2 FQNNGV. CDR3: CASRQNGYNEQFF. The DNA of the CDR3 is TGTGCCAGCAGACAGAATGGCTACAATGAGCAGTTCTTC.

V gene TRBV14 combines with J gene TRBJ1-3; no clear D gene. Germline assignment: CDR1 SGHDN and CDR2 FVKESK. This CDR3 region has 14 residues. V lost 7 bases, J lost 0 bases, and 10 bases lay in between. For the CDR3, the DNA is TGTGCCAGCACGGGTCTAAGCTCTGGAAACACCATATATTTT. Its protein is CASTGLSSGNTIYF.

This clone was found a few times. The chain recombines TRBV10-3 with TRBJ2-6, with 8 bases that match TRBD2. J was trimmed by 0 bases and V by 4 bases; bases with no gene match: 5. This CDR3 is built from 17 residues. The germline CDR1 and CDR2 sequences are ENHRY and SYGVKD. The CDR3 DNA reads as TGTGCCATCAGTGCAAATAGCGGGAACTCTGGGGCCAACGTCCTGACTTTC. Translated, it gives CAISANSGNSGANVLTF.